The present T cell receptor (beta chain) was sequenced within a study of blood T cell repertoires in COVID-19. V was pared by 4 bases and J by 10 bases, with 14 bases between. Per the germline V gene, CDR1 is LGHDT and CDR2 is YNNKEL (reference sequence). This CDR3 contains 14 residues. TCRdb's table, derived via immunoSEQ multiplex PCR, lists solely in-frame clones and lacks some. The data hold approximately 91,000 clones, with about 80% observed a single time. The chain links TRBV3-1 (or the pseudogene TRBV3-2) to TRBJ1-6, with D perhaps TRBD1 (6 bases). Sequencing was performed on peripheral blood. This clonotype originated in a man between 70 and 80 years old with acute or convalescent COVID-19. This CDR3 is CASSPAHRDSPLHF. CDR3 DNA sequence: TGTGCCAGCAGCCCCGCTCACAGGGACTCACCCCTCCACTTT.